The clone carrying this T cell receptor beta chain was detected only a few times. Its target is not known. The authors ran a second PCR of 7 to 11 cycles using a sample-barcoded 5' primer and a J-beta primer mix. MiXCR, run by TCRdb on the 5' RACE reads, gives a single entry per CDR3 protein. In the table there are about 620,000 distinct CDR3 sequences, 52% of which are singletons. This record belongs to a study of blood T cells in healthy people across ages. Study results and caveats: Donor CMV status, an unknown factor, possibly confounded changes in expanded clonotypes.

V gave up 3 bases and J gave up 2 bases, with 19 bases separating them. This CDR3 has 17 residues. Germline V lookup: CDR1 SGDLS, CDR2 YYNGEE. The specimen sequenced was blood. The chain links TRBV9 to TRBJ2-3; a weak D match, TRBD1 (8 bases). This sequence was found in an elderly woman in good health. In nucleotides, the CDR3 is TGTGCCAGCAGCGCACAGGGGGGGCGCGTCATCACAGATACGCAGTATTTT. This codes for CASSAQGGRVITDTQYF.